This T cell receptor (beta chain) was recorded in a study of glioma-infiltrating T cells after dendritic cell vaccination. V lost 7 bases to trimming and J lost 0 bases, with 10 bases between them. This CDR3 contains 14 residues. Germline loops: CDR1 SGHRS, CDR2 YFSETQ. Points from the study as a whole: Only a small number of patients had complete blood and tumor samples.

Noted time point: after dendritic cell vaccination, including at tumor progression/relapse. This table comes from immunoSEQ multiplex PCR, and its TCRdb copy is limited to in-frame clones, with some not included. The data contain 98,000 or so clones, approximately 80% of them seen just once; the ten biggest clones take up approximately 5.4%. Of note for this clone: The antigen remains unidentified.

The source material was blood, sampled after dendritic cell vaccination. The chain has TRBV5-1 and TRBJ2-2, with a tentative D call TRBD2 (6 bases). The sequence derives from a human donor with glioblastoma. The CDR3 DNA reads TGCGCCAGCGGAGGGGCAGCGAACACCGGGGAGCTGTTTTTT. Protein sequence: CASGGAANTGELFF.